This TCR beta chain was profiled in a study of blood T cells in healthy people across ages. In its sample, this clonotype was seen a few times. Alongside a J-beta primer mix, a sample-barcoded 5' primer served in a second PCR lasting about 7 to 11 cycles. Every sample gave at least 2.5 million paired-end reads containing CDR3. One entry per CDR3 protein results from TCRdb running MiXCR on the 5' RACE reads. Of around 700,000 distinct CDR3 sequences listed, around 25% are singletons. Germline-derived CDR1 and CDR2 are LGHDT and YNNKEL (reference sequence). The CDR3 runs 14 residues. V lost 7 bases and J 0 bases, leaving 10 bases between the germline ends. Per individual sample, total RNA of at least 5 micrograms was extracted. The same data also contributed to another study, on T cells of mothers and their children.

Sequencing was performed on blood. The clonotype was recovered from a boy between 10 and 17 years old in good health. This sequence joins TRBV3-1 and TRBJ1-3; tentatively, D is TRBD1 (5 bases). The CDR3 sequence: CASTYQGSGNTIYF. CDR3 sequence (DNA): TGTGCCAGCACTTATCAGGGCTCTGGAAACACCATATATTTT.